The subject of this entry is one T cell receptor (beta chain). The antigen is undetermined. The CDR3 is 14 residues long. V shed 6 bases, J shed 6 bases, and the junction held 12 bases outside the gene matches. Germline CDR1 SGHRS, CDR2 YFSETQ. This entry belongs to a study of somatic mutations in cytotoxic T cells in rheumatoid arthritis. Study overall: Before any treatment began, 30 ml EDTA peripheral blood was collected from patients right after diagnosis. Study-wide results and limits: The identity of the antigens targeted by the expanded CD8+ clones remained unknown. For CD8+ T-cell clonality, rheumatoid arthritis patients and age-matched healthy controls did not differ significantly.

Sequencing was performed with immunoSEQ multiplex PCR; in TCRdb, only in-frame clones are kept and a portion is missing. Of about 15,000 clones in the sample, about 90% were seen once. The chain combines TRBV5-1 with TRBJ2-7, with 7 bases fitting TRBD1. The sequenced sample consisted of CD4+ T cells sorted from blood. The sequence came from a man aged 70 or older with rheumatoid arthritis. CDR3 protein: CASKGGDLISEQYF. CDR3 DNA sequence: TGCGCCAGCAAAGGGGGCGACCTCATCTCCGAGCAGTACTTC.